The 5 T cell receptor beta chains listed next were all sequenced from one sample in a study of shared clonotypes between healthy human individuals. TCRdb's copy holds only in-frame clones and misses some; the assay was immunoSEQ multiplex PCR. The table includes about 2 million clones, approximately 95% detected once. Specimen: naive CD4+ T cells sorted from blood. Subset of the sample: CD45RA+ positively selected. These receptors all stem from a man aged 18 to 29 in good health.

The chain is built from TRBV7-8 and TRBJ2-7; D may be TRBD1 or TRBD2 (5 bases each). The V and J ends lost 3 bases and 2 bases respectively, with 14 bases between them. The CDR3 is 15 residues long. Germline V gene data show CDR1 as SGHVS and CDR2 as FQNEAQ. CDR3 region: CASSLLPTGPYEQYF. The CDR3 DNA sequence: TGTGCCAGCAGCTTGCTCCCGACGGGGCCCTACGAGCAGTACTTC.

The rearrangement joins TRBV29-1 to TRBJ2-3, with TRBD2 identical over 16 bases. The germline gives CDR1 SQVTM, CDR2 ANQGSEA. There are 21 residues in the CDR3. V dropped 4 bases and J dropped 0; count of bases not matched to a gene: 16. CDR3 nucleotide sequence: TGCAGCGTTGTTCTCTGGGGCCCAGGGACTAGCGGGGGGGCAAGCACAGATACGCAGTATTTT. It specifies CSVVLWGPGTSGGASTDTQYF.

The chain links TRBV18 to TRBJ2-7, with TRBD1 as a possible D gene (5 bases). CDR1 and CDR2 (germline): KGHSH, LQKENI. The V end lost 0 bases, the J end lost 2 bases, and 8 bases lay between the germline ends. The CDR3 length is 14 residues. The CDR3 nucleotides are TGTGCCAGCTCACCACCGAACAGGCCCTACGAGCAGTACTTC. Its translation: CASSPPNRPYEQYF.

The chain links TRBV19 to TRBJ1-3, with D uncertain. The germline V gene encodes CDR1 LNHDA and CDR2 SQIVND (reference sequence). Trimming took off 3 bases at V and 4 bases at J, with 13 bases between the two ends. CDR3 size: 15 residues. CDR3: CASSIGTLTGNTIYF. The CDR3 DNA reads as TGTGCCAGTAGTATCGGTACCCTAACGGGAAACACCATATATTTT.

The genes are TRBV11-2 and TRBJ2-3; D might be TRBD1 (6 bases). The CDR3 runs 16 residues. Germline V gene lookup returns CDR1 SGHAT and CDR2 FQNNGV. V was shortened by 5 bases and J by 2 bases, with 17 bases between the two germline ends. The CDR3 spells CASSPRRGTTTDTQYF. CDR3 DNA sequence: TGTGCCAGCAGCCCCCGCAGGGGTACCACCACAGATACGCAGTATTTT.